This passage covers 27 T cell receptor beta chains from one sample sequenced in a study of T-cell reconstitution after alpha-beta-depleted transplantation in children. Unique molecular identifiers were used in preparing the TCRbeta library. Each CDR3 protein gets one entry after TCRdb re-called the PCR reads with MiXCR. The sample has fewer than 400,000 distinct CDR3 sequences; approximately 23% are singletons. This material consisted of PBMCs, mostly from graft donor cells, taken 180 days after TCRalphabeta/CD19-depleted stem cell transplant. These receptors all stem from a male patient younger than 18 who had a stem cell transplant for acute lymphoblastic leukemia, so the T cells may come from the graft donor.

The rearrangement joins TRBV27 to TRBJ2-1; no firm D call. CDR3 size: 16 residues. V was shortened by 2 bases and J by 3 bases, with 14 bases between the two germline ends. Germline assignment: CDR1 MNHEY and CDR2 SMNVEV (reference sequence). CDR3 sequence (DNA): TGTGCCAGCAGTTTAGGCAGTTTTGATTTCTACAATGAGCAGTTCTTC. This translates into CASSLGSFDFYNEQFF.

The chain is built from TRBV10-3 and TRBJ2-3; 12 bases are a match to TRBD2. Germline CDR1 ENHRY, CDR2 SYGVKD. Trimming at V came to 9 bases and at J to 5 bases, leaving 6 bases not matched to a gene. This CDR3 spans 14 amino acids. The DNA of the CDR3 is TGTGCCATTCTAGCGGGAGGGCCGGGAGATACGCAGTATTTT. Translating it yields CAILAGGPGDTQYF.

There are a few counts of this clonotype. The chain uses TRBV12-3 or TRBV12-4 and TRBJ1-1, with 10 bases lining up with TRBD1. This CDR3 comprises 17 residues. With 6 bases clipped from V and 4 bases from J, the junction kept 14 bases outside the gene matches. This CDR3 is CASRLRQGAEKSTEAFF. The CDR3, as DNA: TGTGCCAGCAGACTACGACAGGGGGCCGAGAAAAGCACTGAAGCTTTCTTT.

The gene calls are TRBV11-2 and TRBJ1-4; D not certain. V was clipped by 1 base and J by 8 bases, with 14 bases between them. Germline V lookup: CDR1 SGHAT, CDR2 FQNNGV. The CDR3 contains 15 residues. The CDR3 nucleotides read TGTGCCAGCAGCTTAGGCGGGTACGGCGGCGAAAAACTGTTTTTT. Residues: CASSLGGYGGEKLFF.

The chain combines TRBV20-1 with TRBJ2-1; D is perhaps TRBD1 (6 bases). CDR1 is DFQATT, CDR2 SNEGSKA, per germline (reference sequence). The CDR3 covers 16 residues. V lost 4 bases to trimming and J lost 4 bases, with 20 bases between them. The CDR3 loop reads CSAMPLTGTLYNEQFF. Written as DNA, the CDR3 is TGCAGTGCTATGCCCCTTACAGGGACCCTTTACAATGAGCAGTTCTTC.

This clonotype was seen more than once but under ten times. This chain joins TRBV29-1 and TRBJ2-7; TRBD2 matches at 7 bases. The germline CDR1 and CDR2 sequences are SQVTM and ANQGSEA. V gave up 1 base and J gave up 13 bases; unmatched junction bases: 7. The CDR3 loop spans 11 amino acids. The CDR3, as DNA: TGCAGCGTTGAAGGGTCTAGCGGAGCCTACTTC. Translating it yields CSVEGSSGAYF.

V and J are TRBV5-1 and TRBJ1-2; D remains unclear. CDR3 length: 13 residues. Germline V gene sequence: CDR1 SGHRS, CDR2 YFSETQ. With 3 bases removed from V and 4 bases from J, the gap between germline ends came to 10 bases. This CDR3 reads CASSSGGPYGYTF. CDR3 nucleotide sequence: TGCGCCAGCAGCTCGGGCGGCCCCTATGGCTACACCTTC. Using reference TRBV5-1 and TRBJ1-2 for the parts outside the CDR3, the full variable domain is KAGVTQTPRYLIKTRGQQVTLSCSPISGHRSVSWYQQTPGQGLQFLFEYFSETQRNKGNFPGRFSGRQFSNSRSEMNVSTLELGDSALYLCASSSGGPYGYTFGSGTRLTVV.

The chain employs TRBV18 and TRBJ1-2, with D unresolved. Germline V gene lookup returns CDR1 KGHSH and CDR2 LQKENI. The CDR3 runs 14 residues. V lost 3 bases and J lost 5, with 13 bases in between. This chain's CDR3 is CASSPLSTGYGYTF. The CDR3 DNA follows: TGTGCCAGCTCACCCCTATCGACTGGGTATGGCTACACCTTC.

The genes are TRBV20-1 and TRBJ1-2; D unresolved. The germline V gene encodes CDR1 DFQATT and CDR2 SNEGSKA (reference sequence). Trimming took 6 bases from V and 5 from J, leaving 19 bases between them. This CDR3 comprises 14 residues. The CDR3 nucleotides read TGCAGTGCCTTCCTGGATACGGGGAGGTATGGCTACACCTTC. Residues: CSAFLDTGRYGYTF.

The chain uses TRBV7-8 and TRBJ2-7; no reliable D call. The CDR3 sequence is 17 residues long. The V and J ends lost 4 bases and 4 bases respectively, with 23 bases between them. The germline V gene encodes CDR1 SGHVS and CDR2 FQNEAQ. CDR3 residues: CASSSPKAAEELYEQYF. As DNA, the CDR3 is TGTGCCAGCAGCTCCCCCAAGGCCGCTGAGGAGTTATACGAGCAGTACTTC. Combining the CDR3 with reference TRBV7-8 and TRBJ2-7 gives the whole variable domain GAGVSQSPRYKVAKRGQDVALRCDPISGHVSLFWYQQALGQGPEFLTYFQNEAQLDKSGLPSDRFFAERPEGSVSTLKIQRTQQEDSAVYLCASSSPKAAEELYEQYFGPGTRLTVT.

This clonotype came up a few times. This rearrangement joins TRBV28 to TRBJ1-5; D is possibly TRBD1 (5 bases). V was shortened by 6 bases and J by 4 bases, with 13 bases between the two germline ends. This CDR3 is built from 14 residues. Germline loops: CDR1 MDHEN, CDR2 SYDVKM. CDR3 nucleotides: TGTGCCAGCAGATTCCGGGACCGTAATCAGCCCCAGCATTTT. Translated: CASRFRDRNQPQHF.

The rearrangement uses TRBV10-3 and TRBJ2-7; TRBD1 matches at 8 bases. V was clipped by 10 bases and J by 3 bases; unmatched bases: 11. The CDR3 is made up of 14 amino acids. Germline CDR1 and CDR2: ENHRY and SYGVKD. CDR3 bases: TGTGCCACCCGAGGGACAGGAGGGTTCTACGAGCAGTACTTC. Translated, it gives CATRGTGGFYEQYF.

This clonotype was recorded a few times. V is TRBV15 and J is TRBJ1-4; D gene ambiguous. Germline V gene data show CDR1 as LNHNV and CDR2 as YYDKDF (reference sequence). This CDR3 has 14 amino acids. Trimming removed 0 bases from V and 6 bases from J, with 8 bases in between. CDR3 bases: TGTGCCACCAGCAGAGATCGCGGGGATGAAAAACTGTTTTTT. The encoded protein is CATSRDRGDEKLFF. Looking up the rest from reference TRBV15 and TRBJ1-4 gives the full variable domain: DAMVIQNPRYQVTQFGKPVTLSCSQTLNHNVMYWYQQKSSQAPKLLFHYYDKDFNNEADTPDNFQSRRPNTSFCFLDIRSPGLGDTAMYLCATSRDRGDEKLFFGSGTQLSVL.

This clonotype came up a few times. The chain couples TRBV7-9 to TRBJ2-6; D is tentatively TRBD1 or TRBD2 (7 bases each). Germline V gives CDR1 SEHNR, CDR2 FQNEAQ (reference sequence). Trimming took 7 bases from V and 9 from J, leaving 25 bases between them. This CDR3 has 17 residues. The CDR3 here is CASTSKGAGGAFNVLTF. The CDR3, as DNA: TGTGCCAGCACCTCTAAGGGGGCAGGGGGGGCTTTCAACGTCCTGACTTTC.

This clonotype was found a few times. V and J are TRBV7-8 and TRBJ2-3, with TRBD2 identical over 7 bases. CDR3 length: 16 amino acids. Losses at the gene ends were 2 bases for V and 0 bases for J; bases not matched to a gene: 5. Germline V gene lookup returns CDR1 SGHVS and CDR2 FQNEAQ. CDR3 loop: CASSLLPGLSTDTQYF. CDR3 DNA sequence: TGTGCCAGCAGCTTATTACCGGGACTAAGCACAGATACGCAGTATTTT.

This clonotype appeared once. The CDR3 region has the DNA TGTGCCAGCAGCTCAGGACGCCTTGGGGATCCCTACGAGCAGTACTTC. This gives the protein CASSSGRLGDPYEQYF. This chain connects TRBV7-6 to TRBJ2-7; D call uncertain. Germline V gene sequence: CDR1 SGHVS, CDR2 FNYEAQ. Trimming removed 4 bases from V and 2 bases from J, with 18 bases in between. This CDR3 spans 16 amino acids.

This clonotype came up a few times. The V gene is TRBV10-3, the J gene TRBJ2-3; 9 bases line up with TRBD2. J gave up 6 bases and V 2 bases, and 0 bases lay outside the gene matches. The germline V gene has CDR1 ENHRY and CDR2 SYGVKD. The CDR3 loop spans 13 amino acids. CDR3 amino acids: CAISESGRDTQYF. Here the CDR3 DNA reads TGTGCCATCAGTGAGAGCGGGAGGGATACGCAGTATTTT.

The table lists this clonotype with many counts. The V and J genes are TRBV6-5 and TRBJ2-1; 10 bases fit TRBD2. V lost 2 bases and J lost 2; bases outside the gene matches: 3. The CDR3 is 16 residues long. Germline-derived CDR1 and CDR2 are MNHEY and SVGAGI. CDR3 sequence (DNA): TGTGCCAGCAGTTACCCGAGCGGGGGGGCCTACAATGAGCAGTTCTTC. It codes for CASSYPSGGAYNEQFF.

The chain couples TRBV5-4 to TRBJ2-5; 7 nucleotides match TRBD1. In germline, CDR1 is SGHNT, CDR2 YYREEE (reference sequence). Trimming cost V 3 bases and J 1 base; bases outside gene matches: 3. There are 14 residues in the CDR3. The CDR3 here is CASSWGTAQETQYF. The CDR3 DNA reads TGTGCCAGCAGCTGGGGGACAGCCCAAGAGACCCAGTACTTC.

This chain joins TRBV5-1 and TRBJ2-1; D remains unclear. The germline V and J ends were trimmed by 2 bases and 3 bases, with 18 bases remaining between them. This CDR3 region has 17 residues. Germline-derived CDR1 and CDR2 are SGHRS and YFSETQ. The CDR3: CASSFQSVVDGYNEQFF. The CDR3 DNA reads TGCGCCAGCAGCTTTCAGTCAGTGGTGGATGGCTACAATGAGCAGTTCTTC.

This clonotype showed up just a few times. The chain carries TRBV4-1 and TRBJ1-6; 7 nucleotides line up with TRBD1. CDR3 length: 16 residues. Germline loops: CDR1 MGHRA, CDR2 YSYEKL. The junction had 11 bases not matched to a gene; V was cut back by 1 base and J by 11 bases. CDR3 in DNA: TGCGCCAGCAGCCAAGGACAGGGTGCAGTTATCGCACCCCTCCACTTT. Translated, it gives CASSQGQGAVIAPLHF.

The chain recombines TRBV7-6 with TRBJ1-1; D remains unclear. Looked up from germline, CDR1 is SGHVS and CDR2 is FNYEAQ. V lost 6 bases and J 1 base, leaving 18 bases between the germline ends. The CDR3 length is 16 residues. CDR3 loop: CASRPQRGRSNTEAFF. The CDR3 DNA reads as TGTGCCAGCAGACCACAGCGCGGACGATCGAACACTGAAGCTTTCTTT.

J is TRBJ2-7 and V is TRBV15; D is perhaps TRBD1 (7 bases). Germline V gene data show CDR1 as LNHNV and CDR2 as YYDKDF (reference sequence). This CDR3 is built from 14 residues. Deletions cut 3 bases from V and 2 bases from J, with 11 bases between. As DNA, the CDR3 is TGTGCCACCAGCAGGCGGGACAGTCCCTACGAGCAGTACTTC. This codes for CATSRRDSPYEQYF.

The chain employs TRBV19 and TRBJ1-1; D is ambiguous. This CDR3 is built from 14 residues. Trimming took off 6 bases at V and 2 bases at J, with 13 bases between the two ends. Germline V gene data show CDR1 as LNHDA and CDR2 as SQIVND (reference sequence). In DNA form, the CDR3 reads TGTGCCAGTAGGATTGTTACTGGAAACACTGAAGCTTTCTTT. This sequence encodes CASRIVTGNTEAFF.

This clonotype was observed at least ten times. DNA for the CDR3: TGTGCCAGCAGCTTAAGCACGGCTAGAAATACGCAGTATTTT. Translating it yields CASSLSTARNTQYF. This chain uses TRBV7-2 with TRBJ2-3; D is unclear. V was clipped by 2 bases and J by 7 bases, with 13 bases between them. In germline, CDR1 is SGHTA, CDR2 FQGNSA. This CDR3 contains 14 residues.

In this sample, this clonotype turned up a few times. The CDR3 reads CASSLEMGLGAYEQYF. The CDR3 nucleotides read TGTGCCAGCAGCTTGGAGATGGGACTAGGGGCTTACGAGCAGTACTTC. The V and J genes are TRBV5-5 and TRBJ2-7; 8 nucleotides align to TRBD2. The CDR3 runs 16 residues. CDR1 and CDR2 (germline): SGHKS, YYEKEE (reference sequence). J was trimmed by 4 bases and V by 0 bases; bases with no gene match: 9.

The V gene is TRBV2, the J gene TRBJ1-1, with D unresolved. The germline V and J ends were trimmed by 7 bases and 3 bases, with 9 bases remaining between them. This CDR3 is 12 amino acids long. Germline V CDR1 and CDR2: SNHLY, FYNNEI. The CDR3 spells CASTRLDTEAFF. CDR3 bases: TGTGCCAGCACTCGCCTCGACACTGAAGCTTTCTTT.